This T cell receptor (beta chain) was identified during a study of T cell clonality in common variable immunodeficiency. Study observations and caveats: CVID subjects had higher TCRbeta clonality than healthy controls, most marked in about a third.

This clone has just a few counts. Its antigen is still unknown. A much larger clone lies one base from this, so it may be a read error. The sequenced fragment ends 3 residues before the CDR3 boundary, so the rest is inferred from the germline J gene. Within the sample, other DNA sequences also encode this same CDR3. CDR1 LNHDA and CDR2 SQIVND come from the germline V gene (reference sequence). This CDR3 is 19 amino acids long. Clones were read by immunoSEQ multiplex PCR, and TCRdb kept only the in-frame ones, dropping some. Observed in the sample are tens of thousands of clones, none of them singletons.

Sequencing used peripheral blood mononuclear cells. The sequence was obtained from a person between 18 and 75 years old in good health. This chain joins TRBV19 and TRBJ1-3, with D possibly matching TRBD1 (6 bases). CDR3 DNA, as far as it was read: TGTGCCAGTACCCCCACGTGGGCTATGCTACAGGGAGGTGGAAACACG. Its protein product is CASTPTWAMLQGGGNT. The CDR3, in full, reads CASTPTWAMLQGGGNTIYF. The entire variable domain, with the rest obtained from reference TRBV19 and TRBJ1-3, is as follows: DGGITQSPKYLFRKEGQNVTLSCEQNLNHDAMYWYRQDPGQGLRLIYYSQIVNDFQKGDIAEGYSVSREKKESFPLTVTSAQKNPTAFYLCASTPTWAMLQGGGNTIYFGEGSWLTVV.